There are a few counts of the clone carrying this T cell receptor beta chain. Antigen specificity is unknown. The sample belongs to a study of T cells in localized non-small cell lung cancer. General study findings and limits: Sequencing involved a lone tumor region, leaving heterogeneity possible. Maximal T cell clonality occurred in uninvolved adjacent lung, with tumor ranking below it. Longer survival (overall) was linked to higher T cell density in blood.

Clones were read by immunoSEQ multiplex PCR, and TCRdb kept only the in-frame ones, dropping some. The sample yields 30,000 to 35,000 clones, 85% to 90% seen once. The CDR3 extends over 14 amino acids. CDR1 MNHEY and CDR2 SVGAGI come from the germline V gene. Trimming removed 4 bases from V and 1 base from J; junction bases left unmatched: 3. The sequenced sample was peripheral blood, obtained before any cancer treatment. The receptor was derived from a female donor over 55 with stage I lung adenocarcinoma. The V call is TRBV6-5, the J call TRBJ1-1; 7 positions agree with TRBD1. DNA for the CDR3: TGTGCCAGCAGTTCCCGGACAGGGAACACTGAAGCTTTCTTT. Its translation: CASSSRTGNTEAFF.